These 25 T cell receptor beta chains came from one sample sequenced in a study of blood T cell repertoires in COVID-19. The data were produced by immunoSEQ multiplex PCR, yet TCRdb's version contains in-frame clones alone and is incomplete. The data hold 270,000 or so clones, with approximately 85% observed a single time. Sequences were obtained from PBMCs or T cells enriched from blood (not recorded which). All receptors derive from a woman in her forties or fifties who had been exposed to COVID-19.

CDR3 protein: CASSSPPSGLFGGDTQYF. The DNA of the CDR3 is TGTGCCAGCAGCTCCCCGCCCTCGGGACTCTTCGGTGGGGATACGCAGTATTTT. The chain links TRBV5-4 to TRBJ2-3; possible D gene TRBD2, 6 bases. This CDR3 region has 18 residues. V lost 3 bases, J lost 6 bases, and 26 bases lay in between. Germline V gene sequence: CDR1 SGHNT, CDR2 YYREEE (reference sequence).

This clone was counted ten times or more. V usage is TRBV15 and J usage is TRBJ1-6; D is perhaps TRBD1 (5 bases). The CDR3 runs to 13 residues. Germline CDR1 reads LNHNV; CDR2 reads YYDKDF (reference sequence). V lost 9 bases and J 6 bases, leaving 12 bases between the germline ends. CDR3 nucleotide sequence: TGTGCCACAGGCACAGGTCCTAATTCACCCCTCCACTTT. Encoded protein: CATGTGPNSPLHF.

This clone appeared a few times. This chain joins TRBV5-1 and TRBJ2-1; tentatively, D is TRBD1 (6 bases). Trimming stripped 0 bases from V and 10 bases from J, with 17 bases between. The CDR3 sequence is 15 residues long. Germline V CDR1 and CDR2: SGHRS, YFSETQ. The CDR3 DNA sequence: TGCGCCAGCAGCTTGGCAGGGGACCCACGGCGGGAGCAGTTCTTC. Residues: CASSLAGDPRREQFF.

V gene TRBV5-1 combines with J gene TRBJ2-3, with 9 bases aligning to TRBD1. Trimming cost V 0 bases and J 4 bases; bases outside gene matches: 6. Germline values: CDR1 SGHRS, CDR2 YFSETQ. This CDR3 has 16 residues. The CDR3 DNA reads as TGCGCCAGCAGCTTGGACGGGACAGGGATATCAGATACGCAGTATTTT. This translates into CASSLDGTGISDTQYF.

The chain combines TRBV28 with TRBJ1-1; 8 nucleotides agree with TRBD1. This CDR3 comprises 12 residues. CDR1 is MDHEN and CDR2 is SYDVKM in the germline V gene. J gave up 10 bases and V 6 bases, and 7 bases lay outside the gene matches. Here the CDR3 DNA reads TGTGCCAGCAGCCAAGGACAGGGTGGAGCTTTCTTT. It yields the protein CASSQGQGGAFF.

The CDR3 bases are TGTGCCAGCAGCTCACCAAACGACAGTGGCTACACCTTC. Translating it yields CASSSPNDSGYTF. The chain uses TRBV7-9 and TRBJ1-2, with TRBD1 as a possible D gene (5 bases). Trimming cost V 4 bases and J 7 bases, with 13 bases left between them. The CDR3 is 13 residues long. The germline gives CDR1 SEHNR, CDR2 FQNEAQ (reference sequence).

As for this clone: The same CDR3 arises from other DNA sequences in this sample as well. The chain carries TRBV9 and TRBJ1-1, with D maybe TRBD1 (6 bases). The germline CDR1 and CDR2 sequences are SGDLS and YYNGEE. This CDR3 spans 13 amino acids. V dropped 0 bases and J dropped 5 bases, with 8 bases sitting between them. CDR3 nucleotide sequence: TGTGCCAGCAGCGTAGGCAGGGGAACTGAAGCTTTCTTT. The encoded protein is CASSVGRGTEAFF. The complete variable domain, with remaining parts taken from reference TRBV9 and TRBJ1-1, reads DSGVTQTPKHLITATGQRVTLRCSPRSGDLSVYWYQQSLDQGLQFLIQYYNGEERAKGNILERFSAQQFPDLHSELNLSSLELGDSALYFCASSVGRGTEAFFGQGTRLTVV.

The V and J genes are TRBV29-1 and TRBJ1-1; D is uncertain. V gave up 4 bases and J gave up 0 bases, with 9 bases separating them. Per the germline V gene, CDR1 is SQVTM and CDR2 is ANQGSEA. This CDR3 is built from 13 residues. DNA for the CDR3: TGCAGCGTTGTGGAGTTTATGAACACTGAAGCTTTCTTT. This translates into CSVVEFMNTEAFF.

The rearrangement uses TRBV14 and TRBJ1-1, with a possible D match to TRBD1 (6 bases). V lost 1 base and J 5 bases, leaving 11 bases between the germline ends. Germline V CDR1 and CDR2: SGHDN, FVKESK. The length of the CDR3 is 14 residues. CDR3 loop: CASSQAGGTTEAFF. Written as DNA, the CDR3 is TGTGCCAGCAGCCAAGCGGGGGGCACGACTGAAGCTTTCTTT.

This rearrangement joins TRBV9 to TRBJ1-2; TRBD1 is a possible D gene (6 bases). V lost 3 bases to trimming and J lost 6 bases, with 15 bases between them. The CDR3 is 14 amino acids. Per germline, CDR1 SGDLS and CDR2 YYNGEE. CDR3 sequence reads: CASSAPDRYDGYTF. Here the CDR3 DNA reads TGTGCCAGCAGCGCACCGGACAGATACGATGGCTACACCTTC.

The chain has TRBV13 and TRBJ2-5; D is perhaps TRBD2 (7 bases). The CDR3 is made up of 16 amino acids. V was shortened by 2 bases and J by 7 bases, with 20 bases between the two germline ends. The germline V gene has CDR1 PRHDT and CDR2 FYEKMQ (reference sequence). CDR3 sequence reads: CASSLWAGAPEGTQYF. DNA of the CDR3: TGTGCCAGCAGCTTATGGGCGGGGGCCCCCGAGGGGACCCAGTACTTC.

This chain joins TRBV20-1 and TRBJ2-7; weak D call: TRBD1 (5 bases). V was trimmed by 3 bases and J by 6 bases, leaving 9 bases between them. Germline values: CDR1 DFQATT, CDR2 SNEGSKA (reference sequence). The length of the CDR3 is 11 residues. As DNA, the CDR3 is TGCAGTGCTAGGGCAGGGTTCGAGCAGTACTTC. As protein: CSARAGFEQYF.

This clone was detected only once. At the DNA level, this CDR3 is encoded by other sequences in the same sample as well. The chain employs TRBV29-1 and TRBJ2-5; 7 nucleotides match TRBD1. CDR3 length equals 12 residues. J lost 5 bases, V lost 5 bases, and 5 bases had no gene match. Germline CDR1 reads SQVTM; CDR2 reads ANQGSEA. The CDR3 DNA reads TGCAGCGTTCGACAGGGTCCGGAGACCCAGTACTTC. Translated, it gives CSVRQGPETQYF.

This chain joins TRBV20-1 and TRBJ1-2; D uncertain. CDR3 length: 11 amino acids. The V end was cut by 6 bases, the J end by 8 bases, with 13 bases between. Germline V gives CDR1 DFQATT, CDR2 SNEGSKA (reference sequence). CDR3 bases: TGCAGTGCCCAAACACGGCGGGGCTACACCTTC. Its protein is CSAQTRRGYTF.

About this clone: This sample also contains other DNA sequences that code for the same CDR3. The gene calls are TRBV12-3 or TRBV12-4 and TRBJ1-1, with 7 bases fitting TRBD1. There are 12 residues in the CDR3. V lost 6 bases and J lost 4; bases outside the gene matches: 2. The CDR3 here is CASRPGGTEAFF. CDR3 nucleotides: TGTGCCAGCAGGCCAGGGGGCACTGAAGCTTTCTTT.

V is TRBV10-3 and J is TRBJ2-2; TRBD2 aligns across 8 bases. CDR3 length: 16 amino acids. Germline-derived CDR1 and CDR2 are ENHRY and SYGVKD. V lost 6 bases, J lost 0 bases, and 6 bases stayed unmatched. The CDR3 DNA follows: TGTGCCATCAGAGAAGCGGGGGCCGCGAACACCGGGGAGCTGTTTTTT. This gives the protein CAIREAGAANTGELFF.

Notes on this clone: Other DNA sequences of this sample code for an identical CDR3. The chain combines TRBV6-5 with TRBJ1-1, with D perhaps matching TRBD1 (5 bases). The CDR3 length is 13 residues. Per the germline V gene, CDR1 is MNHEY and CDR2 is SVGAGI. Trimming removed 0 bases at V and 4 bases at J, with 6 bases between. CDR3: CASSYSTGTEAFF. As DNA, the CDR3 is TGTGCCAGCAGTTACTCTACAGGCACTGAAGCTTTCTTT.

This chain links TRBV6-5 with TRBJ2-7; TRBD1 is a possible D gene (7 bases). CDR3 length: 11 amino acids. CDR1 MNHEY and CDR2 SVGAGI come from the germline V gene. Trimming pared 11 bases from V and 4 bases from J, leaving 12 bases between. The CDR3 bases are TGTGCCGCACAGGGGACTTACGAGCAGTACTTC. Protein product: CAAQGTYEQYF.

The chain carries TRBV7-2 and TRBJ2-5, with D possibly being TRBD2 (6 bases). V was pared by 6 bases and J by 5 bases, with 16 bases between. The CDR3 consists of 14 residues. Per germline, CDR1 SGHTA and CDR2 FQGNSA. In nucleotides, the CDR3 is TGTGCCAGCAGTGCCGGGGGATCGGCGGAGACCCAGTACTTC. Protein product: CASSAGGSAETQYF.

The chain couples TRBV28 to TRBJ1-5, with TRBD1 as a possible D gene (6 bases). Deletions cut 3 bases from V and 4 bases from J, with 10 bases between. CDR1 MDHEN and CDR2 SYDVKM come from the germline V gene. This CDR3 spans 14 amino acids. CDR3 nucleotide sequence: TGTGCCAGCAGTTTCTGGACAGAAAATCAGCCCCAGCATTTT. Encoded protein: CASSFWTENQPQHF.

This clone showed up just a few times. V gene TRBV7-2 combines with J gene TRBJ1-1; 8 nucleotides line up with TRBD1. This CDR3 has 14 amino acids. Germline CDR1 and CDR2: SGHTA and FQGNSA. The trim removed 4 bases at V and 5 bases at J, leaving 6 bases unmatched. For the CDR3, the DNA is TGTGCCAGCAGCTCCCGGGACAGGAGAACTGAAGCTTTCTTT. It encodes CASSSRDRRTEAFF. Using reference TRBV7-2 and TRBJ1-1 for the parts outside the CDR3, the full variable domain is GAGVSQSPSNKVTEKGKDVELRCDPISGHTALYWYRQSLGQGLEFLIYFQGNSAPDKSGLPSDRFSAERTGGSVSTLTIQRTQQEDSAVYLCASSSRDRRTEAFFGQGTRLTVV.

CDR3 sequence reads: CASSLGTGHYGYTF. CDR3 sequence (DNA): TGTGCCAGCAGCCTGGGTACAGGCCACTATGGCTACACCTTC. J is TRBJ1-2 and V is TRBV7-9; D is perhaps TRBD1 (5 bases). Germline CDR1 SEHNR, CDR2 FQNEAQ (reference sequence). Trimming shortened V by 5 bases and J by 3 bases, and 13 bases separated the two germline ends. The CDR3 is 14 residues long.

The rearrangement joins TRBV7-9 to TRBJ2-3, with D uncertain. There are 18 residues in the CDR3. Trimming cost V 0 bases and J 1 base, with 17 bases left between them. CDR1 is SEHNR and CDR2 is FQNEAQ in the germline V gene (reference sequence). In DNA, the CDR3 is TGTGCCAGCAGCTTAGCGCGACACCTCCGAGACGGCACAGATACGCAGTATTTT. It translates to CASSLARHLRDGTDTQYF.

Here the CDR3 reads CASRGTSQYNEQFF. CDR3 DNA sequence: TGTGCCAGCAGGGGGACTTCCCAGTACAATGAGCAGTTCTTC. The rearrangement links TRBV6-5 to TRBJ2-1; D may be TRBD2 (6 bases). V was pared by 6 bases and J by 4 bases, with 13 bases between. Germline CDR1 MNHEY, CDR2 SVGAGI. The CDR3 loop spans 14 amino acids.

The chain recombines TRBV30 with TRBJ1-5; 7 bases agree with TRBD1. With V trimmed by 5 bases and J by 6 bases, 4 bases remained unmatched. The CDR3 is 12 amino acids. Germline CDR1 reads GTSNPN; CDR2 reads SVGIG (reference sequence). The CDR3 DNA reads TGTGCCTGGGCAGGGGGAGGTCAGCCCCAGCATTTT. This sequence encodes CAWAGGGQPQHF.